The 28 T cell receptor beta chains reported below all come from one sample, sequenced in a study of early T cells in non-severe SARS-CoV-2 infection. MiXCR, applied by TCRdb to the 5' RACE reads, yields one record per CDR3 protein. Of 55,000 to 85,000 distinct CDR3 sequences in the sample, about 13% were seen once. Material for sequencing was whole blood. Receptor source: an adult who was a healthcare worker with PCR-confirmed SARS-CoV-2 infection or an uninfected control (not recorded which).

This clonotype was seen more than once but under ten times. The chain joins TRBV7-3 to TRBJ1-3; maybe TRBD1 (5 bases). From germline, CDR1 is SGHTA and CDR2 FQGTGA. The V end lost 2 bases, the J end lost 4 bases, and 12 bases lay between the germline ends. The CDR3 is 15 amino acids. CDR3 nucleotides: TGTGCCAGCAGCTTATCAGGACATTCGGGAAACACCATATATTTT. Translation gives CASSLSGHSGNTIYF.

This clonotype was observed a few times. The chain carries TRBV3-1 and TRBJ1-5; D is unresolved. The germline V gene encodes CDR1 LGHDT and CDR2 YNNKEL (reference sequence). Trimming removed 5 bases at V and 9 bases at J, with 11 bases between. This CDR3 region has 12 residues. The CDR3, as DNA: TGTGCCAGCAGCGGCTCCGGTGGGCCCCAGCATTTT. The encoded protein is CASSGSGGPQHF.

This clonotype has a count of ten or more. This rearrangement joins TRBV6-2 or TRBV6-3 to TRBJ1-2; no definite D call. This CDR3 spans 10 amino acids. Trimming took 7 bases from V and 8 from J, leaving 8 bases between them. Per the germline V gene, CDR1 is MNHEY and CDR2 is SVGEGT. CDR3 region: CASKGNGYTF. DNA for the CDR3: TGTGCCAGCAAGGGCAACGGCTACACCTTC.

The genes are TRBV5-1 and TRBJ2-7; D ambiguous. The CDR3 covers 12 residues. Germline values: CDR1 SGHRS, CDR2 YFSETQ. Trimming pared 1 base from V and 7 bases from J, leaving 9 bases between. CDR3 loop: CASSLYPGEQYF. The CDR3 DNA is TGCGCCAGCAGCTTGTATCCGGGTGAGCAGTACTTC.

The chain uses TRBV9 and TRBJ1-6; weak D call: TRBD1 (5 bases). V shed 3 bases and J shed 9 bases, with 10 bases lying between them. The CDR3 is 13 residues long. Germline-derived CDR1 and CDR2 are SGDLS and YYNGEE. CDR3 sequence: CASSAGTLSPLHF. The CDR3 nucleotides read TGTGCCAGCAGCGCCGGGACCCTTTCACCCCTCCACTTT.

Only a few counts were recorded for this clonotype. The V gene is TRBV7-9, the J gene TRBJ2-2, with D unresolved. CDR3 length equals 13 residues. Germline assignment: CDR1 SEHNR and CDR2 FQNEAQ (reference sequence). V was shortened by 5 bases and J by 5 bases, with 9 bases between the two germline ends. The CDR3 coding sequence is TGTGCCAGCAGCCAGCAGGTGACCGGGGAGCTGTTTTTT. This gives the protein CASSQQVTGELFF.

This clonotype ranks as medium-sized (0.01 to 0.1%). V and J are TRBV20-1 and TRBJ2-1; D gene ambiguous. Deletions cut 3 bases from V and 9 bases from J, with 12 bases between. CDR3 length: 12 amino acids. CDR1 is DFQATT and CDR2 is SNEGSKA in the germline V gene (reference sequence). The chain's CDR3 is CSARPPPGEQFF. In DNA form, the CDR3 reads TGCAGTGCTAGGCCTCCACCGGGTGAGCAGTTCTTC.

The genes are TRBV16 and TRBJ1-1; D unresolved. Germline assignment: CDR1 KGHSY and CDR2 FQNENV. There are 14 residues in the CDR3. The V gene lost 1 base and the J gene lost 3 bases, with 9 bases spanning the gap. This CDR3 reads CASSQFGSDTEAFF. CDR3 DNA: TGTGCCAGCAGCCAATTCGGTAGCGACACTGAAGCTTTCTTT.

This clonotype was counted ten times or more. The CDR3 DNA reads as TGTGCCAGCAGCATACAGGGGGCCCGTGAAAAACTGTTTTTT. It codes for CASSIQGAREKLFF. This chain uses TRBV3-1 with TRBJ1-4, with 9 bases lining up with TRBD1. V lost 5 bases and J lost 7; bases outside the gene matches: 5. The V gene's germline CDR1 is LGHDT and CDR2 YNNKEL (reference sequence). CDR3 length equals 14 residues.

The gene calls are TRBV3-1 and TRBJ2-4; D is undetermined. Germline V gene data show CDR1 as LGHDT and CDR2 as YNNKEL (reference sequence). Trimming removed 1 base from V and 1 base from J, with 2 bases in between. This CDR3 region has 13 residues. In DNA form, the CDR3 reads TGTGCCAGCAGCCAAGCGGCCAAAAACATTCAGTACTTC. Its translation is CASSQAAKNIQYF.

This clonotype was seen at least ten times. In DNA, the CDR3 is TGTGCCAGCTCACCACGTCGAACAGAGACCCAGTACTTC. Its translation is CASSPRRTETQYF. V and J are TRBV18 and TRBJ2-5; no clear D gene. Trimming shortened V by 1 base and J by 4 bases, and 7 bases separated the two germline ends. The CDR3 runs to 13 residues. Germline-derived CDR1 and CDR2 are KGHSH and LQKENI.

The chain is built from TRBV11-1 and TRBJ2-7, with TRBD2 matching 12 bases. Germline V gene lookup returns CDR1 SGHAT and CDR2 FQDESV (reference sequence). The V and J ends lost 1 base and 4 bases, in that order; junction bases with no gene match: 5. This CDR3 has 16 amino acids. CDR3 DNA: TGTGCCAGCAGCTTAGATACCGGGACTAGCGGGTACGAGCAGTACTTC. It yields the protein CASSLDTGTSGYEQYF.

This clonotype was counted many times. The genes are TRBV9 and TRBJ1-1; D remains unclear. CDR3 length: 15 residues. Between the trimmed V and J ends, which lost 0 bases and 2 bases, there was a span of 11 bases. CDR1 and CDR2 from the germline V gene are SGDLS and YYNGEE. The CDR3 protein is CASSVGGYENTEAFF. The CDR3 DNA reads TGTGCCAGCAGCGTAGGAGGGTATGAAAACACTGAAGCTTTCTTT.

This clonotype was found many times. This chain uses TRBV20-1 with TRBJ2-3; 8 bases agree with TRBD2. The V and J ends lost 5 bases and 0 bases, in that order; junction bases with no gene match: 7. Germline CDR1 reads DFQATT; CDR2 reads SNEGSKA (reference sequence). The CDR3 consists of 15 residues. The CDR3 DNA follows: TGCAGTGCTGCTCTAGCGGGCTTTAGCACAGATACGCAGTATTTT. This encodes CSAALAGFSTDTQYF.

V and J are TRBV7-9 and TRBJ2-1, with D perhaps matching TRBD1 or TRBD2 (5 bases each). This CDR3 spans 12 amino acids. V was pared by 5 bases and J by 9 bases, with 11 bases between. CDR1 is SEHNR and CDR2 is FQNEAQ in the germline V gene (reference sequence). CDR3 region: CASSTVGTEQFF. CDR3 sequence (DNA): TGTGCCAGCAGCACCGTAGGGACTGAGCAGTTCTTC.

This clonotype came up a few times. V and J are TRBV7-9 and TRBJ1-1; possible D gene TRBD1, 5 bases. This CDR3 contains 15 residues. V lost 1 base, J lost 3 bases, and 12 bases lay in between. The germline V gene has CDR1 SEHNR and CDR2 FQNEAQ (reference sequence). This CDR3 is CASSLGWGKDTEAFF. The CDR3 DNA follows: TGTGCCAGCAGCTTAGGATGGGGGAAGGACACTGAAGCTTTCTTT.

V usage is TRBV28 and J usage is TRBJ2-3; 10 positions agree with TRBD2. CDR1 is MDHEN and CDR2 is SYDVKM in the germline V gene. The CDR3 runs 14 residues. V was pared by 7 bases and J by 3 bases, with 4 bases of the junction left unmatched. CDR3 sequence (DNA): TGTGCCAGCAATCAAGCGGGGGGGACAGATACGCAGTATTTT. Amino acids: CASNQAGGTDTQYF.

The chain has TRBV29-1 and TRBJ1-3; no firm D call. Per the germline V gene, CDR1 is SQVTM and CDR2 is ANQGSEA. This CDR3 has 14 amino acids. Trimming cost V 4 bases and J 0 bases, with 10 bases left between them. CDR3 DNA: TGCAGCGTTGGTCTGGGGAACTCTGGAAACACCATATATTTT. This translates into CSVGLGNSGNTIYF.

This clonotype was seen more than once but under ten times. The chain links TRBV20-1 to TRBJ2-1, with TRBD2 matching 7 bases. The germline CDR1 and CDR2 sequences are DFQATT and SNEGSKA (reference sequence). Trimming at V came to 4 bases and at J to 0 bases, leaving 6 bases not matched to a gene. The CDR3 consists of 15 residues. Written as DNA, the CDR3 is TGCAGTGCTAACATTCCGGGGGGCTCCTACAATGAGCAGTTCTTC. As protein: CSANIPGGSYNEQFF.

This chain uses TRBV7-9 with TRBJ1-5; TRBD1 is a possible D gene (6 bases). The CDR3 consists of 18 residues. The V gene's germline CDR1 is SEHNR and CDR2 FQNEAQ (reference sequence). Trimming shortened V by 2 bases and J by 2 bases, and 19 bases separated the two germline ends. For the CDR3, the DNA is TGTGCCAGCAGCTTATCCAACCGGGGCAGGGGAGGCAATCAGCCCCAGCATTTT. This encodes CASSLSNRGRGGNQPQHF.

This clonotype was seen a handful of times. V gene TRBV6-5 combines with J gene TRBJ1-2, with D unclear. The ends were cut back, 2 bases at V and 0 bases at J, with 16 bases in the middle. Germline V gives CDR1 MNHEY, CDR2 SVGAGI. The CDR3 is 17 amino acids. The CDR3 loop is CASSYGGPLKSNYGYTF. The CDR3 DNA reads TGTGCCAGCAGTTACGGCGGACCCCTCAAATCTAACTATGGCTACACCTTC.

This sequence joins TRBV5-1 and TRBJ1-2; D possibly corresponds to TRBD1 (5 bases). The CDR3 is made up of 14 amino acids. CDR1 and CDR2 (germline): SGHRS, YFSETQ. With 0 bases removed from V and 4 bases from J, the gap between germline ends came to 10 bases. This CDR3 is CASSLEGFSYGYTF. Here the CDR3 DNA reads TGCGCCAGCAGCTTGGAGGGGTTTAGCTATGGCTACACCTTC.

V is TRBV5-1 and J is TRBJ2-3, with 8 bases lining up with TRBD2. Losses at the gene ends were 0 bases for V and 6 bases for J; bases not matched to a gene: 3. Per the germline V gene, CDR1 is SGHRS and CDR2 is YFSETQ. This CDR3 is 14 amino acids long. CDR3 sequence reads: CASSLGSSGDTQYF. CDR3 bases: TGCGCCAGCAGCTTGGGGTCTAGCGGGGATACGCAGTATTTT.

The chain has TRBV12-3 or TRBV12-4 and TRBJ2-7, with unresolved D. The V and J ends lost 5 bases and 2 bases respectively, with 13 bases between them. This CDR3 spans 14 amino acids. Written as DNA, the CDR3 is TGTGCCAGCAGTCGCGCGTCAATTACCTACGAGCAGTACTTC. Translated, it gives CASSRASITYEQYF.

The chain recombines TRBV13 with TRBJ1-1; D is uncertain. There are 15 residues in the CDR3. V lost 4 bases to trimming and J lost 1 base, with 13 bases between them. CDR1 and CDR2 (germline): PRHDT, FYEKMQ (reference sequence). CDR3: CASSSFPQRNTEAFF. The CDR3 DNA sequence: TGTGCCAGCAGCTCCTTCCCCCAGAGGAACACTGAAGCTTTCTTT.

This clonotype appeared a few times. The chain recombines TRBV14 with TRBJ2-1; tentatively, D is TRBD2 (7 bases). Trimming stripped 4 bases from V and 1 base from J, with 14 bases between. The V gene's germline CDR1 is SGHDN and CDR2 FVKESK. The CDR3 is 16 residues long. The DNA of the CDR3 is TGTGCCAGCAGCCCCATAGGGGGGGTTTCCTACAATGAGCAGTTCTTC. Amino acids: CASSPIGGVSYNEQFF.

The rearrangement uses TRBV7-6 and TRBJ2-5; D is perhaps TRBD2 (6 bases). The CDR3 loop spans 15 amino acids. CDR1 SGHVS and CDR2 FNYEAQ come from the germline V gene. V gave up 1 base and J gave up 9 bases, with 18 bases separating them. In nucleotides, the CDR3 is TGTGCCAGCAGCTTAGGTCCTAGCGTCGGGACGGCCCAGTACTTC. Its protein is CASSLGPSVGTAQYF.

The chain is built from TRBV6-1 and TRBJ2-3; 16 bases match TRBD2. Germline values: CDR1 MNHNS, CDR2 SASEGT. V shed 4 bases, J shed 2 bases, and the junction held 6 bases outside the gene matches. The CDR3 spans 18 residues. The CDR3 DNA sequence: TGTGCCAGCAGTGCGGGACTAGCGGGGGGGCCGGCCACAGATACGCAGTATTTT. Translation: CASSAGLAGGPATDTQYF.